Listed here are 16 T cell receptor beta chains from one sample, sequenced in a study of response to subunit inactivated influenza vaccine (dated by TCRdb to the late 2010s). The library came from RT-PCR. TCRdb names Illumina HiSeq 2500 as the instrument used. The public reads were reprocessed in TCRdb via fastp at Q25 and MiXCR, keeping in-frame beta chains. Identical CDR3 proteins give one entry, which carries the most common genes and DNA. For this sample there are more than 550,000 distinct CDR3 sequences; 10% to 15% appear just once. In total, the top ten clones hold around 9.6% of the sample. Sample: PBMCs from blood, taken on the day of vaccination. The receptors here all came from a man aged 50 or older who received an inactivated influenza vaccine. Donor details come from another sample of the same person, matched by shared clones.

This clonotype appeared a few times. The chain is built from TRBV29-1 and TRBJ1-2; possibly TRBD1 for D (6 bases). Germline CDR1 SQVTM, CDR2 ANQGSEA. This CDR3 spans 14 amino acids. Trimming cost V 0 bases and J 8 bases, with 16 bases left between them. The CDR3 region is CSVEDLLRGRGYTF. Here the CDR3 DNA reads TGCAGCGTTGAAGATCTTTTACGGGGGCGCGGCTACACCTTC.

The chain carries TRBV23-1 and TRBJ2-5, with D perhaps TRBD2 (6 bases). TRBV23-1 is marked as an open reading frame, function uncertain. V was clipped by 7 bases and J by 3 bases, with 12 bases between them. The CDR3 is 13 residues long. CDR3 loop: CASNGPGEETQYF. CDR3 DNA: TGCGCCAGCAACGGACCGGGAGAAGAGACCCAGTACTTC.

This clonotype was observed a handful of times. This chain links TRBV7-2 with TRBJ2-1; 13 positions match TRBD2. This CDR3 has 16 residues. Germline loops: CDR1 SGHTA, CDR2 FQGNSA. V dropped 4 bases and J dropped 6; count of bases not matched to a gene: 6. The CDR3 protein is CASSWVRLAGGNEQFF. The CDR3, as DNA: TGTGCCAGCAGCTGGGTTCGACTAGCGGGGGGCAATGAGCAGTTCTTC.

This clonotype was seen more than once but under ten times. The V gene is TRBV12-3 or TRBV12-4, the J gene TRBJ1-3; D is unclear. Trimming shortened V by 6 bases and J by 0 bases, and 9 bases separated the two germline ends. The CDR3 is made up of 14 amino acids. The CDR3 DNA reads as TGTGCCAGCAGACCACCGACCTCTGGAAACACCATATATTTT. This encodes CASRPPTSGNTIYF.

The chain employs TRBV5-1 and TRBJ2-7; D is unclear. The V gene's germline CDR1 is SGHRS and CDR2 YFSETQ. The CDR3 totals 14 residues. V was cut by 4 bases and J by 5 bases, with 16 bases left in between. CDR3 nucleotide sequence: TGCGCCAGCAGCAAGCGTACCCACCCCGACGAGCAGTACTTC. Translated, it gives CASSKRTHPDEQYF.

Of note for this clonotype: An end of the junction differs from the germline gene, which may be a read error. Here the CDR3 DNA reads TGTGCCAGCAGTATAGGTGCGGGGGCCCTTTCCACAAATACGCAGTATTTT. It yields the protein CASSIGAGALSTNTQYF. The chain carries TRBV12-3 or TRBV12-4 and TRBJ2-3; a weak D match, TRBD2 (7 bases). CDR3 length: 17 residues.

This clonotype has just a few counts. This chain joins TRBV7-9 and TRBJ2-1; 8 bases fit TRBD2. Germline CDR1 and CDR2: SEHNR and FQNEAQ (reference sequence). Losses at the gene ends were 3 bases for V and 6 bases for J; bases not matched to a gene: 1. CDR3 length: 13 residues. The chain's CDR3 is CASSFTSGNEQFF. DNA of the CDR3: TGTGCCAGCAGCTTCACTAGCGGCAATGAGCAGTTCTTC.

This clonotype was recorded many times. V gene TRBV12-3 or TRBV12-4 combines with J gene TRBJ1-1; 7 bases are a match to TRBD1. The CDR3 sequence is 14 residues long. Trimming took 6 bases from V and 2 from J; bases not matched to a gene: 6. The chain's CDR3 is CASRKGQTNTEAFF. DNA of the CDR3: TGTGCCAGCAGAAAGGGACAGACAAACACTGAAGCTTTCTTT.

The chain combines TRBV7-2 with TRBJ2-3; D ambiguous. The CDR3 consists of 15 residues. In germline, CDR1 is SGHTA, CDR2 FQGNSA. V was pared by 7 bases and J by 1 base, with 15 bases between. CDR3 residues: CASTWTSIGTDTQYF. The DNA of the CDR3 is TGTGCCAGCACCTGGACGAGTATCGGCACAGATACGCAGTATTTT.

This clonotype was seen more than once but under ten times. The rearrangement links TRBV10-3 to TRBJ1-2, with 9 positions matching TRBD1. In germline, CDR1 is ENHRY, CDR2 SYGVKD. The CDR3 runs 14 residues. V shed 7 bases and J 2 bases; nucleotides not matched to a gene: 5. CDR3 in amino acids: CAITGTGTNYGYTF. For the CDR3, the DNA is TGTGCCATCACTGGGACAGGGACCAACTATGGCTACACCTTC.

The rearrangement uses TRBV20-1 and TRBJ2-1; D is possibly TRBD1 (6 bases). Between the trimmed V and J ends, which lost 0 bases and 8 bases, there was a span of 14 bases. This CDR3 spans 14 amino acids. Germline V gene data show CDR1 as DFQATT and CDR2 as SNEGSKA (reference sequence). The CDR3: CSARDPQGFYEQFF. The CDR3 DNA follows: TGCAGTGCTAGAGACCCCCAGGGGTTCTATGAGCAGTTCTTC.

This clonotype was counted only a few times. The chain is built from TRBV5-1 and TRBJ2-1; maybe TRBD2 (6 bases). V gave up 0 bases and J gave up 0 bases, with 10 bases separating them. The CDR3 spans 16 residues. Germline V gives CDR1 SGHRS, CDR2 YFSETQ. CDR3 in amino acids: CASSLDGRSSYNEQFF. CDR3 coding DNA: TGCGCCAGCAGCTTGGATGGGAGGAGCTCCTACAATGAGCAGTTCTTC.

This clonotype was counted only a few times. The V and J genes are TRBV29-1 and TRBJ2-3; no clear D gene. Germline lookup yields CDR1 SQVTM and CDR2 ANQGSEA. V was trimmed by 6 bases and J by 2 bases, leaving 18 bases between them. This CDR3 comprises 15 residues. As DNA, the CDR3 is TGCAGCGTCGTTAAAATAAGAACCCTCACAGATACGCAGTATTTT. Encoded protein: CSVVKIRTLTDTQYF.

This chain joins TRBV20-1 and TRBJ1-4, with D possibly matching TRBD1 (5 bases). V was trimmed by 3 bases and J by 13 bases, leaving 21 bases between them. CDR1 DFQATT and CDR2 SNEGSKA come from the germline V gene (reference sequence). CDR3 length: 14 amino acids. Here the CDR3 reads CSASGPPGPFGLFF. The CDR3 nucleotides read TGCAGTGCTAGCGGCCCTCCGGGGCCCTTCGGACTGTTTTTT.

This clonotype was counted a few times. This sequence joins TRBV5-1 and TRBJ2-1; 8 bases align to TRBD2. The CDR3 loop spans 14 amino acids. From germline, CDR1 is SGHRS and CDR2 YFSETQ. V dropped 6 bases and J dropped 5; count of bases not matched to a gene: 7. The CDR3 bases are TGCGCCAGCATGAGTCTAGCGGGCAACAATGAGCAGTTCTTC. This sequence encodes CASMSLAGNNEQFF.

The chain carries TRBV6-5 and TRBJ1-5; 9 positions match TRBD1. Germline CDR1 reads MNHEY; CDR2 reads SVGAGI. The CDR3 length is 16 residues. Losses at the gene ends were 0 bases for V and 7 bases for J; bases not matched to a gene: 7. The CDR3 here is CASSYSGQGQGQPQHF. The CDR3 DNA reads TGTGCCAGCAGTTACTCTGGACAGGGGCAAGGGCAGCCCCAGCATTTT.